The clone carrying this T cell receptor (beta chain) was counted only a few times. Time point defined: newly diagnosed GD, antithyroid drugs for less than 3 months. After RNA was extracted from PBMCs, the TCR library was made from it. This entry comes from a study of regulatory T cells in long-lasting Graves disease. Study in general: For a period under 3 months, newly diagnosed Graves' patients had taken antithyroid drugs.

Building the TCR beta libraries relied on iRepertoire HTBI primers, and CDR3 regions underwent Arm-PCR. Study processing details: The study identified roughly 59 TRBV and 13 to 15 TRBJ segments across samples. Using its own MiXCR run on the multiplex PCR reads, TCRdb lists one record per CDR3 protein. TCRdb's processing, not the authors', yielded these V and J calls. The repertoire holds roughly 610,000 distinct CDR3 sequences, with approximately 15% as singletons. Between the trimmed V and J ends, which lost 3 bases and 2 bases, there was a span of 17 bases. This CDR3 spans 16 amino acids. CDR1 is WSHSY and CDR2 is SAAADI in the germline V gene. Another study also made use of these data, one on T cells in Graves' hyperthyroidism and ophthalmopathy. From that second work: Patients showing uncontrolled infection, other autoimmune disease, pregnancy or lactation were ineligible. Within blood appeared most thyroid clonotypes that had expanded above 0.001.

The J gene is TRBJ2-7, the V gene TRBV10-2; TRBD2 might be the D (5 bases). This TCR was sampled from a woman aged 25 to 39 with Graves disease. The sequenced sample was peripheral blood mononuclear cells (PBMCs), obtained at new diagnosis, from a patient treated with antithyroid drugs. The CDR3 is CASSDLDLLAPYEQYF. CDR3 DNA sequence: TGCGCCAGCAGTGATTTGGACTTGCTAGCACCCTACGAGCAGTACTTC.